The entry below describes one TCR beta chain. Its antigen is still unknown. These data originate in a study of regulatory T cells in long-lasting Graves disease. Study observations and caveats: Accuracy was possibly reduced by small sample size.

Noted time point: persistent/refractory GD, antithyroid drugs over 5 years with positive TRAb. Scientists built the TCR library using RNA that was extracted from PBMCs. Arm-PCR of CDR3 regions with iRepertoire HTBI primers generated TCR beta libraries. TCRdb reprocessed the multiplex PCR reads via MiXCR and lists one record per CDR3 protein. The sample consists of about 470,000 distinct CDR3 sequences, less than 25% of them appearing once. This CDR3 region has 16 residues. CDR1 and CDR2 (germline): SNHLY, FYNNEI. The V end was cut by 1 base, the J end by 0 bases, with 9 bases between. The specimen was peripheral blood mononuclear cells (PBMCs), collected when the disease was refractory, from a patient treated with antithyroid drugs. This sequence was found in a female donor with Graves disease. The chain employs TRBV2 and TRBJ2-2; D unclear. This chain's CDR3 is CASSEGWLANTGELFF. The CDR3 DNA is TGTGCCAGCAGTGAAGGGTGGCTAGCGAACACCGGGGAGCTGTTTTTT.